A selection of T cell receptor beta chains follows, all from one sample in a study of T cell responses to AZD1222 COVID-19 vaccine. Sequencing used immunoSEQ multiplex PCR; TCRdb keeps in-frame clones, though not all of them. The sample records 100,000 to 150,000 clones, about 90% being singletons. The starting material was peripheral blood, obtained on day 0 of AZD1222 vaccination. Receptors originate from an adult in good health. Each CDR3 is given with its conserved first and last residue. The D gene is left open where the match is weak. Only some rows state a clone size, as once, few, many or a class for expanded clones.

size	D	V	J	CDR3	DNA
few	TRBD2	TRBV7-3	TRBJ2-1	CASNPTPGGAGANEQFF	TGTGCCAGCAACCCAACCCCCGGGGGAGCGGGAGCAAATGAGCAGTTCTTC
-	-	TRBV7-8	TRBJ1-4	CASSLLDSNEKLFF	TGTGCCAGCAGCTTGTTAGACAGCAATGAAAAACTGTTTTTT
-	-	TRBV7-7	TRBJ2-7	CASSPRPKGPAYEQYF	TGTGCCAGCAGCCCCCGACCGAAGGGACCGGCCTACGAGCAGTACTTC
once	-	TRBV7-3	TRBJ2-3	CASSLSGISDTQYF	TGTGCCAGCAGCTTAAGCGGGATTTCAGATACGCAGTATTTT
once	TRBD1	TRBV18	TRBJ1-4	CASSPGQGVDEKLFF	TGTGCCAGCTCACCAGGACAGGGGGTAGATGAAAAACTGTTTTTT
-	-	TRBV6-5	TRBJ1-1	CASSYGGLLRSEAFF	TGTGCCAGCAGTTACGGGGGCCTACTCCGGTCTGAAGCTTTCTTT
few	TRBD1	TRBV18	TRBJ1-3	CASSPGTGIGNTIYF	TGTGCCAGCTCACCTGGGACAGGGATTGGAAACACCATATATTTT
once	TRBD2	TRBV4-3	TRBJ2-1	CASSQVPAGRDEQFF	TGCGCCAGCAGCCAAGTTCCAGCGGGAAGGGATGAGCAGTTCTTC
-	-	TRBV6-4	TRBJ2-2	CASRTSGQTQLRLGELFF	TGTGCCAGCAGGACCTCGGGACAAACCCAACTACGGCTCGGGGAGCTGTTTTTT
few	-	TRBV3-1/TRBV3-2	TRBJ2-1	CASSQDRVEQFF	TGTGCCAGCAGCCAGGATAGGGTTGAGCAGTTCTTC
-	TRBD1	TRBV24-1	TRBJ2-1	CATSEPRTGGTYNEQFF	TGTGCCACCAGTGAACCCCGGACAGGGGGCACCTACAATGAGCAGTTCTTC
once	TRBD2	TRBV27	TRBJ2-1	CASRGLAGGLWEQFF	TGTGCCAGCAGAGGACTAGCGGGCGGGCTTTGGGAGCAGTTCTTC
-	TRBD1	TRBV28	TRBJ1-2	CASSLRGRGDVIGGYTF	TGTGCCAGCAGTTTGCGGGGCAGGGGGGATGTTATAGGTGGCTACACCTTC
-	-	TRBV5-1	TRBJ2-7	CASSLVGGAGSYEQYF	TGCGCCAGCAGCTTGGTCGGGGGCGCTGGGTCCTACGAGCAGTACTTC
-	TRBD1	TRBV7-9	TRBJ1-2	CASRPGTGGYGYTF	TGTGCCAGCAGGCCCGGGACAGGGGGCTATGGCTACACCTTC
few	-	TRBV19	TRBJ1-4	CASKIPGRATNEKLFF	TGTGCCAGTAAAATCCCGGGGAGAGCAACTAATGAAAAACTGTTTTTT
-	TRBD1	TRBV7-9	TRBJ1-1	CASSLEGRGRELTEAFF	TGTGCCAGCAGCTTAGAGGGAAGGGGGCGCGAGTTAACTGAAGCTTTCTTT
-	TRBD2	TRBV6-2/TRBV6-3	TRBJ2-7	CASSLHGTSGSYEQYF	TGTGCCAGCAGTCTCCATGGGACTAGCGGGAGCTACGAGCAGTACTTC
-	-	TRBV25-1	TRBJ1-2	CASREGIGGYGDYGYTF	TGTGCCAGCAGGGAGGGAATTGGAGGGTACGGAGACTATGGCTACACCTTC
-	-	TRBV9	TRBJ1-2	CASTSGLNLNYGYTF	TGTGCCAGCACCTCGGGACTTAACTTGAACTATGGCTACACCTTC
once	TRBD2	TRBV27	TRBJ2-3	CASSPRSGSGRTRTDTQYF	TGTGCCAGCAGTCCCCGGAGTGGGAGCGGGAGGACCCGCACAGATACGCAGTATTTT
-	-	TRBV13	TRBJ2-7	CASSLWSGRAYEQYF	TGTGCCAGCAGCTTATGGTCGGGTAGAGCCTACGAGCAGTACTTC
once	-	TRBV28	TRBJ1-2	CASRSFGAWGYTF	TGTGCCAGCCGCTCGTTTGGGGCCTGGGGCTACACCTTC
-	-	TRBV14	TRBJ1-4	CASSQKRAGNEKLFF	TGTGCCAGCAGCCAAAAAAGGGCGGGTAATGAAAAACTGTTTTTT
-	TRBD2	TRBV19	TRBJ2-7	CASNTGTSGITQYF	TGTGCCAGTAATACCGGGACTAGCGGGATAACGCAGTACTTC
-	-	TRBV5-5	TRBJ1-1	CASSLVPGNTEAFF	TGTGCCAGCAGCTTGGTACCAGGGAACACTGAAGCTTTCTTT
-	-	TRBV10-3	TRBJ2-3	CAISEGDGSTDTQYF	TGTGCCATCAGTGAGGGGGACGGATCCACAGATACGCAGTATTTT
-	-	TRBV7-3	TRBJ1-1	CASSLTIEAFF	TGTGCCAGCAGCTTAACAATTGAAGCTTTCTTT
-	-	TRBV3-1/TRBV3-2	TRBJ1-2	CASSQTTYGYTF	TGTGCCAGCAGCCAAACAACCTATGGCTACACCTTC
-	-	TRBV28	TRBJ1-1	CASSFSSAELAFF	TGTGCCAGCAGTTTCAGTTCGGCGGAATTGGCTTTCTTT
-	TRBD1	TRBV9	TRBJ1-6	CASSASTGVGSPLHF	TGTGCCAGCAGCGCATCGACAGGGGTTGGTTCACCCCTCCACTTT
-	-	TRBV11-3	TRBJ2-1	CASSLGGRNNEQFF	TGTGCCAGCAGCTTAGGGGGGAGGAACAATGAGCAGTTCTTC
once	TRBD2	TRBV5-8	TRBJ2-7	CASSHAGGSDDEQYF	TGTGCCAGCAGCCACGCTGGCGGGAGTGACGACGAGCAGTACTTC
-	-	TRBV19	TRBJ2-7	CASSIAGRARDEQYF	TGTGCCAGTAGTATAGCAGGCAGGGCAAGGGACGAGCAGTACTTC
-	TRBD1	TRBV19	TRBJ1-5	CASCDRDFSNQPQHF	TGTGCCAGCTGTGACAGGGACTTTAGCAATCAGCCCCAGCATTTT
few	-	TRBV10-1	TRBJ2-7	CASSKSTPYEQYF	TGCGCCAGCAGTAAATCCACTCCCTACGAGCAGTACTTC
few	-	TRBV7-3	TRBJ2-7	CASSLYTGTEQYF	TGTGCCAGCAGCCTCTATACGGGGACCGAGCAGTACTTC
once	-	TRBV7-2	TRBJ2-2	CASSLGGGGPTGELFF	TGTGCCAGCAGCTTAGGAGGGGGAGGGCCCACCGGGGAGCTGTTTTTT
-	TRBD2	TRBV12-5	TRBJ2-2	CASGFISRGLAGVPGELFF	TGTGCTAGTGGTTTCATTTCCAGGGGACTAGCGGGAGTCCCCGGGGAGCTGTTTTTT
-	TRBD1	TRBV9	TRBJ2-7	CASSVARGLTYEQYF	TGTGCCAGCAGCGTGGCAAGGGGGCTGACCTACGAGCAGTACTTC
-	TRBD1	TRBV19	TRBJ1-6	CASSSLDRVSPLHF	TGTGCCAGTAGTTCACTCGACAGGGTTTCACCCCTCCACTTT
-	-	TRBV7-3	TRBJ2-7	CASSLNGGGSSYEQYF	TGTGCCAGCAGCTTAAACGGCGGAGGGAGCTCCTACGAGCAGTACTTC
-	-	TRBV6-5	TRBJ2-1	CASQGRSYNEQFF	TGTGCCAGCCAAGGACGGTCCTACAATGAGCAGTTCTTC
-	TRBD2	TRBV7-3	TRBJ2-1	CASSISSGSPNEQFF	TGTGCCAGCAGCATCTCTAGCGGGAGTCCTAATGAGCAGTTCTTC
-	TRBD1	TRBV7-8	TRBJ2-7	CASSSGQGKHYSYEQYF	TGTGCCAGCAGCTCCGGACAGGGAAAACATTACTCCTACGAGCAGTACTTC
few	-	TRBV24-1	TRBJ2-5	CATSDSRGQETQYF	TGTGCCACCAGCGATTCCCGGGGTCAAGAGACCCAGTACTTC